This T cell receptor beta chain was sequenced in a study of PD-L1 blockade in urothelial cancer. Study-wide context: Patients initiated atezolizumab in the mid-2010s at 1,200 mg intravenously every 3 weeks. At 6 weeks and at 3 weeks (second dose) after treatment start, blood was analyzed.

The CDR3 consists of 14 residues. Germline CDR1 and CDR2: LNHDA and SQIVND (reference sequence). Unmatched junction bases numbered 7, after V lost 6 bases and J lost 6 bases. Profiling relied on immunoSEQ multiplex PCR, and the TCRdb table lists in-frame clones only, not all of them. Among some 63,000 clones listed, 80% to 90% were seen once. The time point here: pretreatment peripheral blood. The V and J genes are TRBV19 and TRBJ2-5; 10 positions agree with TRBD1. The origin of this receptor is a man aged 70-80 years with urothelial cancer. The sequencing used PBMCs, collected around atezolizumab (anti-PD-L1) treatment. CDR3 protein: CASSPTGGGQTQYF. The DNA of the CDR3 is TGTGCCAGTAGCCCGACAGGGGGCGGGCAGACCCAGTACTTC. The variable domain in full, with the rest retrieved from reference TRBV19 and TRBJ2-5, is DGGITQSPKYLFRKEGQNVTLSCEQNLNHDAMYWYRQDPGQGLRLIYYSQIVNDFQKGDIAEGYSVSREKKESFPLTVTSAQKNPTAFYLCASSPTGGGQTQYFGPGTRLLVL.